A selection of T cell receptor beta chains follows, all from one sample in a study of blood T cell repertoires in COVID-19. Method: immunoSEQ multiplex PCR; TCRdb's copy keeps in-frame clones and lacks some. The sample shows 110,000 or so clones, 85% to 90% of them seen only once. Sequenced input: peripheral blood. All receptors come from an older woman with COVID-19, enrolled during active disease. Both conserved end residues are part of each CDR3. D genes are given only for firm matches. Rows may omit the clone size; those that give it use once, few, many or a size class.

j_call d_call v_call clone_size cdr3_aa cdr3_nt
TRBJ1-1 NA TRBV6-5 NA CASSSRASEAFF TGTGCCAGCTCATCGAGGGCGAGTGAAGCTTTCTTT
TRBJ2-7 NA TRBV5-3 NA CARSFALGAYEQYF TGTGCCAGAAGCTTTGCCCTTGGGGCGTACGAGCAGTACTTC
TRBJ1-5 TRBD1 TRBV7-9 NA CASSLSQGFNQPQHF TGTGCCAGCAGCTTGTCACAGGGGTTTAATCAGCCCCAGCATTTT
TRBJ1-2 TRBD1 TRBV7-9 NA CASNGRLRTGEYYGYTF TGTGCCAGCAACGGCAGGCTAAGGACAGGGGAGTACTATGGCTACACCTTC
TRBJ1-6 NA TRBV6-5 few CASSYSSGLNSPLHF TGTGCCAGCAGTTACTCGAGTGGGCTTAATTCACCCCTCCACTTT
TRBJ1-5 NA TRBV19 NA CASSNSGGQPQHF TGTGCCAGTAGTAACTCGGGAGGCCAGCCCCAGCATTTT
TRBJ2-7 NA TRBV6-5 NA CASSYQYSYHEQYF TGTGCCAGCAGTTATCAGTACAGTTACCACGAGCAGTACTTC
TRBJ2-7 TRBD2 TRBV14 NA CASSRRGLATPYEQYF TGTGCCAGCAGCCGGAGGGGACTAGCGACCCCCTACGAGCAGTACTTC
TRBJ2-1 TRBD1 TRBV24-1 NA CATSDTDTKGADEQFF TGTGCCACCAGTGACACGGACACAAAGGGGGCCGATGAGCAGTTCTTC
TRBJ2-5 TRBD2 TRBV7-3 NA CASSSGGYSQETQYF TGTGCCAGCAGCTCCGGGGGGTACAGTCAAGAGACCCAGTACTTC
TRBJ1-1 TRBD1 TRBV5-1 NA CASSQGSGGEGLAEAFF TGCGCCAGCAGCCAAGGATCAGGGGGCGAAGGGCTAGCTGAAGCTTTCTTT
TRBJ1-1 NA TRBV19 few CASSEDINTEAFF TGTGCCAGTAGTGAGGATATTAACACTGAAGCTTTCTTT
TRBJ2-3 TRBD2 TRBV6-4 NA CASSEASGGATDTQYF TGTGCCAGCAGTGAAGCTAGCGGGGGGGCCACAGATACGCAGTATTTT
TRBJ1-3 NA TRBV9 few CASSAGRGDLSGNTIYF TGTGCCAGCAGCGCTGGGCGCGGGGACCTCTCTGGAAACACCATATATTTT
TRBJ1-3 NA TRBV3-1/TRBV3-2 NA CASSQDRRPSGNTIYF TGTGCCAGCAGCCAAGATCGCAGGCCCTCTGGAAACACCATATATTTT
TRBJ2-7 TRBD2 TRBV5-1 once CASSPGGGTGSYEQYF TGCGCCAGCAGCCCCGGGGGGGGGACGGGATCCTACGAGCAGTACTTC
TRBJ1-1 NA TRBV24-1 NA CATSDSRAIGESENTEAFF TGTGCCACCAGTGATTCGCGGGCAATCGGGGAATCGGAGAACACTGAAGCTTTCTTT